One sample yielded the 21 T cell receptor beta chains listed below, sequenced in a study of T cell changes during pregnancy in multiple sclerosis. Produced via immunoSEQ multiplex PCR; TCRdb's table is partial and in-frame only. The sample holds more than 35,000 clones; 90% to 95% are singletons and the top ten take approximately 0.44%. Sample: CD4+ T cells from peripheral blood mononuclear cells, taken in the third trimester of pregnancy. Source of these receptors: a female donor in good health, enrolled as a control in a pregnancy study.

CDR3 amino acids: CASSQGGGRNTEAFF. In DNA, the CDR3 is TGTGCCAGCAGCCAGGGGGGCGGAAGGAACACTGAAGCTTTCTTT. This chain uses TRBV7-9 with TRBJ1-1; 7 positions agree with TRBD1. The CDR3 is made up of 15 amino acids. In germline, CDR1 is SEHNR, CDR2 FQNEAQ (reference sequence). Trimming took 5 bases from V and 1 from J; bases not matched to a gene: 7.

The V and J genes are TRBV9 and TRBJ2-1; D perhaps matches TRBD2 (6 bases). This CDR3 has 15 residues. V was shortened by 0 bases and J by 4 bases, with 11 bases between the two germline ends. Germline loops: CDR1 SGDLS, CDR2 YYNGEE. As DNA, the CDR3 is TGTGCCAGCAGCGTAGCAGCGGGCCTATACAATGAGCAGTTCTTC. Amino acids: CASSVAAGLYNEQFF. Using reference TRBV9 and TRBJ2-1 for the parts outside the CDR3, the full variable domain is DSGVTQTPKHLITATGQRVTLRCSPRSGDLSVYWYQQSLDQGLQFLIQYYNGEERAKGNILERFSAQQFPDLHSELNLSSLELGDSALYFCASSVAAGLYNEQFFGPGTRLTVL.

This clone occurred once. V and J are TRBV2 and TRBJ2-1, with a possible D match to TRBD2 (6 bases). Germline CDR1 reads SNHLY; CDR2 reads FYNNEI. V lost 11 bases to trimming and J lost 2 bases, with 19 bases between them. CDR3 length: 15 amino acids. This chain's CDR3 is CAAGPGDPPYNEQFF. Written as DNA, the CDR3 is TGTGCCGCCGGCCCGGGGGACCCCCCCTACAATGAGCAGTTCTTC.

The chain employs TRBV12-5 and TRBJ2-3, with TRBD1 matching 10 bases. The CDR3 extends over 15 amino acids. The germline CDR1 and CDR2 sequences are LGHNT and FRNRAP. The V segment lost 2 bases and the J segment 4 bases; nucleotides outside the gene matches: 3. The CDR3 nucleotides are TGTGCTAGTGGTTTGCGGGACAGGGGATCAGATACGCAGTATTTT. It yields the protein CASGLRDRGSDTQYF. Complete variable domain (other parts from reference TRBV12-5 and TRBJ2-3): DARVTQTPRHKVTEMGQEVTMRCQPILGHNTVFWYRQTMMQGLELLAYFRNRAPLDDSGMPKDRFSAEMPDATLATLKIQPSEPRDSAVYFCASGLRDRGSDTQYFGPGTRLTVL.

The CDR3 sequence is CASSLGGTVNTEAFF. As DNA, the CDR3 is TGCGCCAGCAGCCTTGGTGGGACAGTGAACACTGAAGCTTTCTTT. The gene calls are TRBV5-1 and TRBJ1-1; TRBD1 matches at 7 bases. Germline V gene lookup returns CDR1 SGHRS and CDR2 YFSETQ. J lost 0 bases, V lost 4 bases, and 6 bases had no gene match. The CDR3 loop spans 15 amino acids.

V is TRBV7-9 and J is TRBJ2-6; 7 bases align to TRBD2. Germline CDR1 and CDR2: SEHNR and FQNEAQ (reference sequence). The junction had 14 bases not matched to a gene; V was cut back by 6 bases and J by 0 bases. The CDR3 sequence is 19 residues long. This CDR3 is CASRGSGEGSVSGANVLTF. In DNA, the CDR3 is TGTGCCAGCAGGGGGAGCGGGGAAGGGTCCGTCTCTGGGGCCAACGTCCTGACTTTC.

Only a few counts were recorded for this clone. This chain links TRBV9 with TRBJ1-1; D ambiguous. The germline CDR1 and CDR2 sequences are SGDLS and YYNGEE. CDR3 length: 15 amino acids. Trimming pared 3 bases from V and 1 base from J, leaving 13 bases between. The CDR3 spells CASSGRPSTNTEAFF. The CDR3, as DNA: TGTGCCAGCAGCGGGCGGCCCTCCACGAACACTGAAGCTTTCTTT.

V gene TRBV7-9 combines with J gene TRBJ2-5; unclear D gene. Between the trimmed V and J ends, which lost 1 base and 5 bases, there was a span of 5 bases. The CDR3 runs to 12 residues. Germline CDR1 and CDR2: SEHNR and FQNEAQ (reference sequence). The CDR3 DNA is TGTGCCAGCAGCTTAGTTCGTGAGACCCAGTACTTC. Translated: CASSLVRETQYF.

This rearrangement joins TRBV12-5 to TRBJ2-1, with 9 bases aligning to TRBD2. The CDR3 consists of 16 residues. Trimming at V came to 6 bases and at J to 6 bases, leaving 12 bases not matched to a gene. From germline, CDR1 is LGHNT and CDR2 FRNRAP. The CDR3 nucleotides read TGTGCTAGTGGCTCGGTGGCGGGGGGGCGTTCCAATGAGCAGTTCTTC. Translated, it gives CASGSVAGGRSNEQFF.

The gene calls are TRBV7-9 and TRBJ2-7; TRBD1 aligns across 7 bases. Germline lookup yields CDR1 SEHNR and CDR2 FQNEAQ (reference sequence). Trimming cost V 8 bases and J 2 bases; bases outside gene matches: 3. The CDR3 consists of 12 residues. DNA of the CDR3: TGTGCCAGCGTACAGGGGACCTACGAGCAGTACTTC. It translates to CASVQGTYEQYF. Full variable domain (outside the CDR3, taken from reference TRBV7-9 and TRBJ2-7): DTGVSQNPRHKITKRGQNVTFRCDPISEHNRLYWYRQTLGQGPEFLTYFQNEAQLEKSRLLSDRFSAERPKGSFSTLEIQRTEQGDSAMYLCASVQGTYEQYFGPGTRLTVT.

This clone showed up just a few times. CDR3 sequence: CASGLAGENEAFF. The CDR3 DNA reads as TGTGCTAGTGGTTTGGCAGGGGAAAATGAAGCTTTCTTT. The chain is built from TRBV12-5 and TRBJ1-1; D possibly corresponds to TRBD1 (6 bases). Trimming took 1 base from V and 7 from J, leaving 10 bases between them. The germline CDR1 and CDR2 sequences are LGHNT and FRNRAP. The CDR3 loop spans 13 amino acids.

This chain uses TRBV14 with TRBJ2-3, with 8 bases lining up with TRBD2. Germline trimming cut 4 bases from V and 0 bases from J; bases unmatched to any gene: 6. Germline CDR1 and CDR2: SGHDN and FVKESK. This CDR3 contains 16 residues. The CDR3 region is CASSPIAGSSTDTQYF. The CDR3 nucleotides are TGTGCCAGCAGCCCGATAGCGGGGTCTAGCACAGATACGCAGTATTTT.

The chain joins TRBV6-4 to TRBJ2-3; TRBD2 aligns across 9 bases. V gave up 6 bases and J gave up 4 bases; unmatched junction bases: 5. CDR3 length equals 14 residues. CDR1 and CDR2 (germline): MRHNA, SNTAGT. In nucleotides, the CDR3 is TGTGCCAGCAGCCAGGGACTAGCCGCAGATACGCAGTATTTT. It is translated as CASSQGLAADTQYF.

The CDR3 loop reads CAIREDRANTGELFF. Written as DNA, the CDR3 is TGTGCCATCAGAGAAGACAGGGCCAACACCGGGGAGCTGTTTTTT. The genes are TRBV10-3 and TRBJ2-2; 7 positions agree with TRBD1. V shed 6 bases, J shed 2 bases, and the junction held 6 bases outside the gene matches. Germline-derived CDR1 and CDR2 are ENHRY and SYGVKD. CDR3 length: 15 residues.

This clone has just one count. CDR3 in amino acids: CASTRQADVYEQYF. The CDR3 nucleotides read TGTGCCAGCACCCGACAGGCCGACGTCTACGAGCAGTACTTC. The chain is built from TRBV7-2 and TRBJ2-7; the D gene is possibly TRBD1 (6 bases). Looked up from germline, CDR1 is SGHTA and CDR2 is FQGNSA. Trimming pared 7 bases from V and 3 bases from J, leaving 16 bases between. CDR3 length: 14 amino acids.

This chain links TRBV7-8 with TRBJ1-2, with 7 bases identical to TRBD1. Germline CDR1 reads SGHVS; CDR2 reads FQNEAQ. Germline trimming cut 6 bases from V and 8 bases from J; bases unmatched to any gene: 9. This CDR3 region has 13 residues. CDR3 nucleotide sequence: TGTGCCAGCAGATTGACAGGGCAAGGGGGCTACACCTTC. Its translation: CASRLTGQGGYTF.

This chain joins TRBV7-2 and TRBJ1-5; no clear D. The germline V gene has CDR1 SGHTA and CDR2 FQGNSA. The CDR3 runs 12 residues. The ends were cut back, 3 bases at V and 9 bases at J, with 9 bases in the middle. The CDR3 here is CASSFSERPQHF. The CDR3, as DNA: TGTGCCAGCAGCTTCTCCGAGAGGCCCCAGCATTTT.

The rearrangement uses TRBV5-1 and TRBJ1-4; 7 bases agree with TRBD1. The CDR3 covers 16 residues. Germline CDR1 is SGHRS and CDR2 is YFSETQ. Unmatched junction bases numbered 6, after V lost 0 bases and J lost 4 bases. The CDR3 bases are TGCGCCAGCAGCTTGGAGGGCAGGGGGGATAATGAAAAACTGTTTTTT. This sequence encodes CASSLEGRGDNEKLFF.

The chain employs TRBV5-4 and TRBJ2-7; TRBD2 aligns across 9 bases. The junction had 3 bases not matched to a gene; V was cut back by 0 bases and J by 2 bases. The CDR3 sequence is 15 residues long. CDR1 and CDR2 (germline): SGHNT, YYREEE (reference sequence). The CDR3 DNA sequence: TGTGCCAGCAGCTTGGGTAGCGGGGGCACCTACGAGCAGTACTTC. The encoded protein is CASSLGSGGTYEQYF.

The gene calls are TRBV5-4 and TRBJ1-1, with TRBD1 matching 9 bases. The V gene end was trimmed by 4 bases and the J gene end by 5 bases; junction bases not matched to a gene: 9. The CDR3 sequence is 15 residues long. Per germline, CDR1 SGHNT and CDR2 YYREEE (reference sequence). The CDR3 DNA sequence: TGTGCCAGCAGCCACTTAAACAGGGGGCCTACTGAAGCTTTCTTT. It codes for CASSHLNRGPTEAFF.

The V and J genes are TRBV27 and TRBJ2-5; D is unclear. The CDR3 runs to 13 residues. Germline V gene data show CDR1 as MNHEY and CDR2 as SMNVEV (reference sequence). V was shortened by 3 bases and J by 1 base, with 6 bases between the two germline ends. The CDR3 DNA reads TGTGCCAGCAGTTTTAGTGTCCAAGAGACCCAGTACTTC. Its protein product is CASSFSVQETQYF.